This T cell receptor beta chain comes out of a study of blood T cell repertoires in COVID-19. Study summary: The cDNA or gDNA used as material had been derived from T cells, B-cell-depleted T cells, or PBMCs.

TCRdb keeps only in-frame clones here, not all; method: immunoSEQ multiplex PCR. The sample has approximately 300,000 clones, roughly 84% seen once. This CDR3 region has 15 residues. Germline CDR1 is MNHEY and CDR2 is SVGAGI. V gave up 6 bases and J gave up 0 bases; unmatched junction bases: 6. This sequence was found in a person between 65 and 80 years old with COVID-19, enrolled during active disease. The sequenced sample was peripheral blood. The chain links TRBV6-5 to TRBJ1-2, with 8 bases matching TRBD1. The CDR3 region has the DNA TGTGCCAGCAGCCCCGGGACAGGATCTAACTATGGCTACACCTTC. This sequence encodes CASSPGTGSNYGYTF.